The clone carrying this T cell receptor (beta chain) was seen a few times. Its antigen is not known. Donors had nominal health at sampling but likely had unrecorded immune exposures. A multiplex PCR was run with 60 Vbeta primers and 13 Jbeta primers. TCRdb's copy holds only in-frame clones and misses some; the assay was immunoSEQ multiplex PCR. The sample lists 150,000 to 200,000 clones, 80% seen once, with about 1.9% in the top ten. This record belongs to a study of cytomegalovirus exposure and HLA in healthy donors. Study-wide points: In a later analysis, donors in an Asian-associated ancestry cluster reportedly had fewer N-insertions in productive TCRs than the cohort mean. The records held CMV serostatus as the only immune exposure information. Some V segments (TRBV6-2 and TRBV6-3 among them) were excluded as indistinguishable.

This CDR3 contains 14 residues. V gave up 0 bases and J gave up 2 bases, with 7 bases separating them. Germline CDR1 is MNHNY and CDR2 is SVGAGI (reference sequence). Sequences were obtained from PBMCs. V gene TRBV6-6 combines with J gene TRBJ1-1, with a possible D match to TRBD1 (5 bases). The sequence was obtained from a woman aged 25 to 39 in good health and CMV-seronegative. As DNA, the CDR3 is TGTGCCAGCAGTTACTCAGGGGAAAACACTGAAGCTTTCTTT. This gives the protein CASSYSGENTEAFF.